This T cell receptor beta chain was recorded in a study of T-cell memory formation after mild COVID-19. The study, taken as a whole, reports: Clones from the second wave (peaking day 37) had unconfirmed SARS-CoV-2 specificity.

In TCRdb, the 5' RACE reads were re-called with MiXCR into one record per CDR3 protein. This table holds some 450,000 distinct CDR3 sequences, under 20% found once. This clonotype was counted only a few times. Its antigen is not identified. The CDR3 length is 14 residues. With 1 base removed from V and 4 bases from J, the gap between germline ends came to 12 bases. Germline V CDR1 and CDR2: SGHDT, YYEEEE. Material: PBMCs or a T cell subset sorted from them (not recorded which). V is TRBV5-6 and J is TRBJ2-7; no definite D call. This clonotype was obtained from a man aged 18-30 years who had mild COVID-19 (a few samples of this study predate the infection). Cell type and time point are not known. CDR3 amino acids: CASSLLGPQYEQYV. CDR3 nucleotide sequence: TGTGCCAGCAGCTTGTTAGGGCCACAATACGAGCAGTACGTC.